This TCR beta chain was captured in a study of metastatic and nonmetastatic thyroid tumors. Across the whole study: Malignant and benign thyroid patients had repertoires compared in peripheral blood and tumor or nodule tissue.

Concerning this clone: Its antigen is unidentified.

CDR1 DFQATT and CDR2 SNEGSKA come from the germline V gene (reference sequence). The CDR3 covers 12 residues. Thyroid surgery was preceded by no treatment in any patient. Study-wide points: According to reports, the diversity of TCR beta was significantly higher in malignant thyroid tumors than in benign nodules, and this held in both blood and tumor samples.

In the original analysis: Differences in CDR3 between clinicopathological groups were drawn on to build a classifier intended to discriminate distant-metastatic papillary thyroid cancer patients. TCRdb recomputed clones from the PCR reads via MiXCR. These V and J calls are TCRdb output, not the study's own analysis. Here the sample spans around 30,000 clones, about 25% being singletons. Sequencing used blood. This rearrangement joins TRBV20-1 to TRBJ2-7, with 7 bases matching TRBD2. The receptor comes from a female donor with papillary thyroid cancer or a benign thyroid nodule (not recorded which). Some clones in this sample may be carry-over from other donors' samples. The DNA for the CDR3 is TGCAGCCTCAGGGCGGGGGACTATGAGCAGTACTTC. Residues: CSLRAGDYEQYF.